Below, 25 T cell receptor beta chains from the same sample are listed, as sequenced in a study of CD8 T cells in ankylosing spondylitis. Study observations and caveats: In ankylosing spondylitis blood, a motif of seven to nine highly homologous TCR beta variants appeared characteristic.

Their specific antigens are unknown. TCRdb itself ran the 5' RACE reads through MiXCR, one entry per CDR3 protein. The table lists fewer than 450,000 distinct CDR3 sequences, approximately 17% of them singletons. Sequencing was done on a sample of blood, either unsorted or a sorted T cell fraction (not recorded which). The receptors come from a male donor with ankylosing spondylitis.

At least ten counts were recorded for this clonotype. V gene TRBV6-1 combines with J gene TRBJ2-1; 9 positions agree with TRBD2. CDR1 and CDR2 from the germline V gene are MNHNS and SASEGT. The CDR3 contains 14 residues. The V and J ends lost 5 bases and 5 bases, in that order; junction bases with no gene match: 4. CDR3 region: CASSLAGNNNEQFF. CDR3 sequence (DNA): TGTGCCAGCAGTCTAGCGGGAAATAACAATGAGCAGTTCTTC.

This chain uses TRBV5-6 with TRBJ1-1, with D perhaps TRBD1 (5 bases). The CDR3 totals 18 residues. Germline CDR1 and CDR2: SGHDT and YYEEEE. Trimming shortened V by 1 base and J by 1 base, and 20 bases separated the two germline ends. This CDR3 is CASSLRWAGTQRNTEAFF. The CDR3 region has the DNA TGTGCCAGCAGCTTGAGATGGGCAGGGACCCAGAGGAACACTGAAGCTTTCTTT. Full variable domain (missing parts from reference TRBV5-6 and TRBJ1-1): DAGVTQSPTHLIKTRGQQVTLRCSPKSGHDTVSWYQQALGQGPQFIFQYYEEEERQRGNFPDRFSGHQFPNYSSELNVNALLLGDSALYLCASSLRWAGTQRNTEAFFGQGTRLTVV.

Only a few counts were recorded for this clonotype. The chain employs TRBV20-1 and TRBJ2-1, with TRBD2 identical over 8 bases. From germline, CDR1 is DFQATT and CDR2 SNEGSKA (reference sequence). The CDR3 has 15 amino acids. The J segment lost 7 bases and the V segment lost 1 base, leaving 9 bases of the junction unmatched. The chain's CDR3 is CSARVGTGGPNEQFF. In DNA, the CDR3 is TGCAGTGCTAGAGTTGGGACGGGAGGGCCTAATGAGCAGTTCTTC.

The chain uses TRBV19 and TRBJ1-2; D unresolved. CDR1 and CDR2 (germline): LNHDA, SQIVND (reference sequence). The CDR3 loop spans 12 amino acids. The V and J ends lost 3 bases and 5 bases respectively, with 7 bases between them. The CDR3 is CASSMDWYGYTF. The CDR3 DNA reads TGTGCCAGTAGTATGGACTGGTATGGCTACACCTTC. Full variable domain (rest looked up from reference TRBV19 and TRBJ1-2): DGGITQSPKYLFRKEGQNVTLSCEQNLNHDAMYWYRQDPGQGLRLIYYSQIVNDFQKGDIAEGYSVSREKKESFPLTVTSAQKNPTAFYLCASSMDWYGYTFGSGTRLTVV.

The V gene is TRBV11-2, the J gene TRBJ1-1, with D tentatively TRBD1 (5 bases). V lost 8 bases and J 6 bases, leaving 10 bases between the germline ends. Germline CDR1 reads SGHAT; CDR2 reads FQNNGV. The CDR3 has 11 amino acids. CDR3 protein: CASSRGAEAFF. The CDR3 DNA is TGTGCCAGCTCGAGGGGCGCTGAAGCTTTCTTT.

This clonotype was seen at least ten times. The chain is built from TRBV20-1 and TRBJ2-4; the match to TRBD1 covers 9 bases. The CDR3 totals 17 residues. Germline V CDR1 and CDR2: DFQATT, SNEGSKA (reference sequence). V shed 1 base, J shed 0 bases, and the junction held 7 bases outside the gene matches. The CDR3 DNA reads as TGCAGTGCTAGAGGGGGGACAGGGACCATAGCCAAAAACATTCAGTACTTC. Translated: CSARGGTGTIAKNIQYF.

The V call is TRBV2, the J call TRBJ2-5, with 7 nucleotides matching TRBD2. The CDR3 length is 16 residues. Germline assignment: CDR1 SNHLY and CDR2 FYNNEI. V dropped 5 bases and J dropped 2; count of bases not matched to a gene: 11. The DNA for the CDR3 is TGTGCCAGCAGTTTTTGGGGAGGGTCAGGTCAAGAGACCCAGTACTTC. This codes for CASSFWGGSGQETQYF.

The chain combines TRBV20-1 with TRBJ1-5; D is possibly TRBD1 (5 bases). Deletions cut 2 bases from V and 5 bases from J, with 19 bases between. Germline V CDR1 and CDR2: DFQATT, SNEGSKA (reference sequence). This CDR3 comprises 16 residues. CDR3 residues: CSARLGGAPADQPQHF. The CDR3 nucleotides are TGCAGTGCTAGACTGGGCGGGGCCCCGGCCGATCAGCCCCAGCATTTT.

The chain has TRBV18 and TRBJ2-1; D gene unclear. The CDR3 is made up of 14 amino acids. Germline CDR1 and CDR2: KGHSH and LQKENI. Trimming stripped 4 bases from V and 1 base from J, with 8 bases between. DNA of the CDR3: TGTGCCAGCTCACTTGAACTATCCTACAATGAGCAGTTCTTC. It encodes CASSLELSYNEQFF.

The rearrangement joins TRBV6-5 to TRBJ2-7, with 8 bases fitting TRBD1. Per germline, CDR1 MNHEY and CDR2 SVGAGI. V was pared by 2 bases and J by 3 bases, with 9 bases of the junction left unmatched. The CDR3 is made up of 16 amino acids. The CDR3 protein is CASSYDADRGLYEQYF. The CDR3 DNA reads TGTGCCAGCAGTTACGATGCCGACAGGGGACTCTACGAGCAGTACTTC.

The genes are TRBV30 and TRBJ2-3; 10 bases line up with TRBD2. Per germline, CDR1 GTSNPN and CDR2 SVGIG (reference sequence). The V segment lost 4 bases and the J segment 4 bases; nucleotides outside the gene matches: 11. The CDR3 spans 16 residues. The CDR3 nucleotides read TGTGCCTGGAAGCCCCCGGGACTAGCGAGAGCAGATACGCAGTATTTT. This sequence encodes CAWKPPGLARADTQYF.

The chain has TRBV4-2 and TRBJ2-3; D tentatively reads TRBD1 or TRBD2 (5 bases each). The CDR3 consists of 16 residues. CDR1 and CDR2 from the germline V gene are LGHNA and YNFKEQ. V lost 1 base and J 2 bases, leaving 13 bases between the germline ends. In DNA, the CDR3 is TGTGCCAGCAGCCAAGTATGGGACGTCGCCACAGATACGCAGTATTTT. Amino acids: CASSQVWDVATDTQYF.

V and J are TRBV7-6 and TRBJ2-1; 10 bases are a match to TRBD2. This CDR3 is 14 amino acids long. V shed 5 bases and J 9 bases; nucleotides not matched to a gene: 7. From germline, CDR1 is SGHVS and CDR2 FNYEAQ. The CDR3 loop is CASSLLAGDGEQFF. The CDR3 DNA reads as TGTGCCAGCAGCCTCCTAGCGGGAGATGGTGAGCAGTTCTTC.

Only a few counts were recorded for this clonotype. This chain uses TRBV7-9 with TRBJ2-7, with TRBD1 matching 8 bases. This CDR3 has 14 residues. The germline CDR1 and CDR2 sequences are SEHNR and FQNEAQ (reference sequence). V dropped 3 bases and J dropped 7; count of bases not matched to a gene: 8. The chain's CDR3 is CASSFGQGAMEQYF. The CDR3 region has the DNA TGTGCCAGCAGCTTCGGGCAGGGGGCAATGGAGCAGTACTTC.

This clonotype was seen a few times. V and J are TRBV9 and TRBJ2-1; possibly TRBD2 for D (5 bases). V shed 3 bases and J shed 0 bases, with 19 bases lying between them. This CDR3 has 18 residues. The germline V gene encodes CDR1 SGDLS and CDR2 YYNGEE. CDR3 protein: CASSAPPSSPSSYNEQFF. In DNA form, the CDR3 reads TGTGCCAGCAGCGCCCCCCCGTCTAGCCCTAGCTCCTACAATGAGCAGTTCTTC.

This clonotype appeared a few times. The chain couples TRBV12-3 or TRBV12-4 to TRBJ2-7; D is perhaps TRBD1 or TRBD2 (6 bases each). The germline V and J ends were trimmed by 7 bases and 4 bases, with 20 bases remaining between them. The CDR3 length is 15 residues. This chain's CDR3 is CASTRSGATVYEQYF. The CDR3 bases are TGTGCCAGCACTCGATCGGGGGCCACGGTTTACGAGCAGTACTTC.

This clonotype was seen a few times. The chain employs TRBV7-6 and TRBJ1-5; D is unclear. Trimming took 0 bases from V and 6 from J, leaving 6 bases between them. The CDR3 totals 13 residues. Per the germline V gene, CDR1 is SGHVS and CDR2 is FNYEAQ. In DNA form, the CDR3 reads TGTGCCAGCAGCTTAGCGGAAGGTCAGCCCCAGCATTTT. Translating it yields CASSLAEGQPQHF.

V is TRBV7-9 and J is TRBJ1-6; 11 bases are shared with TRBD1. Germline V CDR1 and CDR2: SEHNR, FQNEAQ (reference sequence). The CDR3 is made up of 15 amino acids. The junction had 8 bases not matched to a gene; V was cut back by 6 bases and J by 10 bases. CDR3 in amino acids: CASRQDGQGASPLHF. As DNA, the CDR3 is TGTGCCAGCAGGCAGGATGGACAGGGGGCATCACCCCTCCACTTT.

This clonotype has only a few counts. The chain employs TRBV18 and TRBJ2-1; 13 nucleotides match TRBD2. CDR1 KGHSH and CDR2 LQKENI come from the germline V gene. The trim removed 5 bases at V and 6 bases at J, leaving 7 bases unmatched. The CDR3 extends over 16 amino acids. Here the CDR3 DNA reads TGTGCCAGCTCAGGGACTAGCGGGACAAGGCTCAATGAGCAGTTCTTC. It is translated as CASSGTSGTRLNEQFF.

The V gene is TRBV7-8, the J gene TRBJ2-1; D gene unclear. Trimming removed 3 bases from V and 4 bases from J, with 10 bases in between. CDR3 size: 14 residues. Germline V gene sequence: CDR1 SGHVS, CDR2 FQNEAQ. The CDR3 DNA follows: TGTGCCAGCAGCTTGGCAGAGAAATACAATGAGCAGTTCTTC. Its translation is CASSLAEKYNEQFF.

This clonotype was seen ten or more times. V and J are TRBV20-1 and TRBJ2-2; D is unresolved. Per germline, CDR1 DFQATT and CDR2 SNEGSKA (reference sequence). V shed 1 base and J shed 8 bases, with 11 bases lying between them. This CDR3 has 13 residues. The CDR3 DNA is TGCAGTGCTAGAGGTAGTGCCATAGGGGAGCTGTTTTTT. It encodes CSARGSAIGELFF.

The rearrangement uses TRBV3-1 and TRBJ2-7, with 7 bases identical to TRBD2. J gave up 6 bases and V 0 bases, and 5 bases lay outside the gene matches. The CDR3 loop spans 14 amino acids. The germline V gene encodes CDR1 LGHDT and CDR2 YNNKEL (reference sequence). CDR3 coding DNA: TGTGCCAGCAGCCAAGATTTTGGCGGGAGCGAGCAGTACTTC. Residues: CASSQDFGGSEQYF.

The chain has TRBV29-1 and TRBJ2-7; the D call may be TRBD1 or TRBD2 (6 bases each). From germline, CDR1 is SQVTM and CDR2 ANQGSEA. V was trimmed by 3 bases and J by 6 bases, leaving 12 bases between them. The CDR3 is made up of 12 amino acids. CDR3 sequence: CSVEEGVGEQYF. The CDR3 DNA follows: TGCAGCGTTGAGGAGGGGGTCGGCGAGCAGTACTTC.

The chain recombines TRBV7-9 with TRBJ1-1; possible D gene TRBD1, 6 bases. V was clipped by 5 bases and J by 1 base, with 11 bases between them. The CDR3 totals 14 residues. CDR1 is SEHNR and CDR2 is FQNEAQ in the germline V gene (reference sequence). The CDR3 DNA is TGTGCCAGCAGCACGAGGACAGAGAACACTGAAGCTTTCTTT. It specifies CASSTRTENTEAFF.

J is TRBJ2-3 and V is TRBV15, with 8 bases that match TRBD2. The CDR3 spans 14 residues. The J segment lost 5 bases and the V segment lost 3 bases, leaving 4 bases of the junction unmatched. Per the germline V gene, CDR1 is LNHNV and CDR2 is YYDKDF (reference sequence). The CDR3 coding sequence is TGTGCCACCAGCAGGGGACTAGTATTAGATACGCAGTATTTT. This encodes CATSRGLVLDTQYF.